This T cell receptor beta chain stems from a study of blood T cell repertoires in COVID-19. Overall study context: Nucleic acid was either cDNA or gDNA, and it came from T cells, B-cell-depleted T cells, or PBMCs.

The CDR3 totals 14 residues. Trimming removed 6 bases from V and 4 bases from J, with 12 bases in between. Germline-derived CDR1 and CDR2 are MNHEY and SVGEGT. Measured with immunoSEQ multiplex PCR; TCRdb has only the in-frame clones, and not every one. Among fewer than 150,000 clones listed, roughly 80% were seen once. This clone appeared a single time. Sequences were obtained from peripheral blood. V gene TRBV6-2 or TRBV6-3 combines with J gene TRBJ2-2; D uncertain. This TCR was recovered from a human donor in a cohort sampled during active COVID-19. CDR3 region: CASSPSGFTGELFF. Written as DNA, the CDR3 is TGTGCCAGCAGCCCCAGTGGCTTCACCGGGGAGCTGTTTTTT.